This T cell receptor (beta chain) was recorded in a study of T-cell reconstitution after alpha-beta-depleted transplantation in children. The V gene lost 2 bases and the J gene lost 1 base, with 14 bases spanning the gap. Germline CDR1 and CDR2: MNHEY and SVGAGI. The CDR3 runs to 16 residues. This clonotype showed up many times. Preparation of the TCRbeta library involved a method that used unique molecular identifiers. MiXCR, applied by TCRdb to the PCR reads, yields one record per CDR3 protein. The table has 150,000 to 200,000 distinct CDR3 sequences, about 6.3% seen once. The sequence was obtained from a human donor who donated a stem cell graft to a child with Wiskott-Aldrich syndrome. The source material was PBMCs from the stem cell graft donor, sampled from the stem cell graft. The V gene is TRBV6-5, the J gene TRBJ1-1; a weak D match, TRBD1 (5 bases). DNA for the CDR3: TGTGCCAGCAGTTACGGGCTAGGGGAAGGGAACACTGAAGCTTTCTTT. As protein: CASSYGLGEGNTEAFF.